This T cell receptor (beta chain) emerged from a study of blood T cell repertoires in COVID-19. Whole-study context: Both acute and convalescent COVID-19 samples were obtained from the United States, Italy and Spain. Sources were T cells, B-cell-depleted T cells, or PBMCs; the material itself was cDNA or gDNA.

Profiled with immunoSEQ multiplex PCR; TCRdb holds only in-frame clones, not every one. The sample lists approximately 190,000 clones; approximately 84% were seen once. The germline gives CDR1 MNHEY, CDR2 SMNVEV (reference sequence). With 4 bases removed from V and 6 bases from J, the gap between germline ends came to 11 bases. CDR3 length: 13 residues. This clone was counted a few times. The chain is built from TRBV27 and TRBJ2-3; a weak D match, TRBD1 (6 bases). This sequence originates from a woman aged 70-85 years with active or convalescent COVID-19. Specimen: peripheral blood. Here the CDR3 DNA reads TGTGCCAGCAGTTGGAAAAGGGGGGATACGCAGTATTTT. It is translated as CASSWKRGDTQYF.